A selection of T cell receptor beta chains follows, all from one sample in a study of TIL therapy for anti-PD-1-resistant metastatic lung cancer. The protocol was immunoSEQ multiplex PCR, while the TCRdb copy is restricted to in-frame clones and leaves out a portion. This sample has 50,000 or so clones, with roughly 70% found just once. Sequencing used tumor tissue, obtained at baseline. These receptor sequences come from a person between 25 and 79 years old with non-small cell lung cancer. The CDR3 runs from the conserved cysteine through the conserved F or W. D genes are given only for firm matches. Some rows mark clone size as missing; the rest say once, few, many or name a class of expanded clone.

size: few
J: TRBJ2-3
D: -
V: TRBV6-6
DNA: TGTGCCAGCAAGGGGGAGGGCCGCACAGATACGCAGTATTTT
CDR3: CASKGEGRTDTQYF

size: -
J: TRBJ1-1
D: TRBD1
V: TRBV19
DNA: TGTGCCAGTACCAATCCGGGACAGGCAAGGAACACTGAAGCTTTCTTT
CDR3: CASTNPGQARNTEAFF

size: -
J: TRBJ1-2
D: -
V: TRBV10-3
DNA: TGTGCCATCTTCCGGACAGCTTCAGGGGATGGCTACACCTTC
CDR3: CAIFRTASGDGYTF

size: -
J: TRBJ2-7
D: -
V: TRBV6-6
DNA: TGTGCCAGCAGTTTAAAGGGACTGGGTTCCTACGAGCAGTACTTC
CDR3: CASSLKGLGSYEQYF

size: medium-sized
J: TRBJ2-7
D: TRBD1
V: TRBV10-1
DNA: TGCGCCAGCAGCCAGACAGGGTCGATTTACGAGCAGTACTTC
CDR3: CASSQTGSIYEQYF

size: -
J: TRBJ2-5
D: TRBD1
V: TRBV30
DNA: TGTGCCTGGAGCCCTCAACAGGGGCCCCACTACTTC
CDR3: CAWSPQQGPHYF

size: -
J: TRBJ2-7
D: -
V: TRBV7-2
DNA: TGTGCCAGCAGCCCATACTTTAGCTACGAGCAGTACTTC
CDR3: CASSPYFSYEQYF

size: few
J: TRBJ2-5
D: TRBD1
V: TRBV6-5
DNA: TGTGCCAGCATCCCGGGACAGGGGCAGCAAGAGACCCAGTACTTC
CDR3: CASIPGQGQQETQYF

size: few
J: TRBJ2-7
D: -
V: TRBV5-1
DNA: TGCGCCAGCAGCGAGACGGGGGAGCAGTACTTC
CDR3: CASSETGEQYF

size: -
J: TRBJ1-2
D: -
V: TRBV29-1
DNA: TGCAGCGCCGGCCAAGGGGGGGCGTTTGGCTACACCTTC
CDR3: CSAGQGGAFGYTF

size: -
J: TRBJ1-6
D: -
V: TRBV6-1
DNA: TGTGCCAGCAGTGAGGGGAGGGCGTGGGGGACCCTCCACTTT
CDR3: CASSEGRAWGTLHF

size: -
J: TRBJ1-5
D: -
V: TRBV2
DNA: TGTGCCAGCAGTGACAGGACAAATCAGCCCCAGCATTTT
CDR3: CASSDRTNQPQHF

size: -
J: TRBJ2-4
D: TRBD1
V: TRBV27
DNA: TGTGCCAGCAGTTCACCCTCCCGGGACAGGGGTCACATTCAGTACTTC
CDR3: CASSSPSRDRGHIQYF

size: -
J: TRBJ1-1
D: -
V: TRBV19
DNA: TGTGCCAGTAGTATAGATCGGGCAGGGGTGAACACTGAAGCTTTCTTT
CDR3: CASSIDRAGVNTEAFF

size: -
J: TRBJ2-5
D: TRBD2
V: TRBV7-3
DNA: TGTGCCAGCAGCTTGAGGGAGGGAGAGACCCAGTACTTC
CDR3: CASSLREGETQYF

size: -
J: TRBJ2-4
D: -
V: TRBV1
DNA: TGCACCAGCAGCCAACACGACCCACCCCAAAACATTCAGTACTTC
CDR3: CTSSQHDPPQNIQYF

size: -
J: TRBJ2-5
D: TRBD2
V: TRBV5-6
DNA: TGTGCCAGCAGCTTGGCGGTCCTGGCAGGGAGGGATGAGACCCAGTACTTC
CDR3: CASSLAVLAGRDETQYF

size: -
J: TRBJ2-3
D: -
V: TRBV9
DNA: TGTGCCAGCAGCGTAGTGGGGAGGCCTTTGGATACGCAGTATTTT
CDR3: CASSVVGRPLDTQYF

size: -
J: TRBJ2-5
D: -
V: TRBV7-2
DNA: TGTGCCAGCAGTTGGTCCGAGACCCAGTACTTC
CDR3: CASSWSETQYF

size: -
J: TRBJ2-5
D: TRBD2
V: TRBV9
DNA: TGTGCCAGCAGCGGCCTACTAGCGGGGGGGCAAGGGACCCAGTACTTC
CDR3: CASSGLLAGGQGTQYF

size: -
J: TRBJ2-1
D: -
V: TRBV5-1
DNA: TGCGCCAGCAGCGACCGGGACACCTACAATGAGCAGTTCTTC
CDR3: CASSDRDTYNEQFF

size: once
J: TRBJ1-6
D: -
V: TRBV5-4
DNA: TGTGCCAGCAGCTTGTTTTTGGGTTCGACACCCCTCCACTTT
CDR3: CASSLFLGSTPLHF

size: -
J: TRBJ2-1
D: TRBD2
V: TRBV9
DNA: TGTGCCAGCAGACACGGTAGCGGGACCCCCGGGGAGCAGTTCTTC
CDR3: CASRHGSGTPGEQFF

size: -
J: TRBJ1-2
D: TRBD1
V: TRBV10-3
DNA: TGTGCCATCAGTGGACAGGGGTATGGCTACACCTTC
CDR3: CAISGQGYGYTF

size: -
J: TRBJ2-4
D: -
V: TRBV19
DNA: TGTGCCAGTCACGGACAGTACAAAAACATTCAGTACTTC
CDR3: CASHGQYKNIQYF

size: -
J: TRBJ1-4
D: -
V: TRBV19
DNA: TGTGCCAGTAGTATTCCACGGCGTGGGGCGGAAAAACTGTTTTTT
CDR3: CASSIPRRGAEKLFF

size: -
J: TRBJ2-1
D: -
V: TRBV7-2
DNA: TGTGCCAGCAGCTTAGGTGCAGGGGAGCAGTTCTTC
CDR3: CASSLGAGEQFF

size: -
J: TRBJ2-7
D: TRBD1
V: TRBV18
DNA: TGTGCCAGCTCACCCCCGATACGGACAGGCTACGAGCAGTACTTC
CDR3: CASSPPIRTGYEQYF

size: few
J: TRBJ2-7
D: -
V: TRBV14
DNA: TGTGCCAGCAGCCAAGGTCTTCCAGGGCGGGAGCAGTACTTC
CDR3: CASSQGLPGREQYF

size: -
J: TRBJ2-2
D: TRBD1
V: TRBV11-3
DNA: TGTGCCAGCACCCCGGGACAGGACACCGGGGAGCTGTTTTTT
CDR3: CASTPGQDTGELFF

size: -
J: TRBJ2-1
D: TRBD2
V: TRBV4-2
DNA: TGTGCCAGCAGCCAAGCAATGGGACTAGCGGGACTTGAGCAGTTCTTC
CDR3: CASSQAMGLAGLEQFF

size: -
J: TRBJ1-3
D: -
V: TRBV6-1
DNA: TGTGCCAGCGGAGTTGGGGGGTCCTCTGGAAACACCATATATTTT
CDR3: CASGVGGSSGNTIYF

size: -
J: TRBJ1-4
D: -
V: TRBV5-1
DNA: TGCGCCAGCAGCTTGGTAAATCAGGGAGAAAAACTGTTTTTT
CDR3: CASSLVNQGEKLFF

size: -
J: TRBJ2-7
D: -
V: TRBV10-3
DNA: TGTGCCATCAGTGAGTGGTCGGTGGGGCAGTACTTC
CDR3: CAISEWSVGQYF

size: -
J: TRBJ2-3
D: -
V: TRBV20-1
DNA: TGCGGGTGCTCGTCAGATACGCAGTATTTT
CDR3: CGCSSDTQYF

size: -
J: TRBJ2-6
D: TRBD2
V: TRBV5-1
DNA: TGCGCCAGCACTAGCGGGGGGGCGACTGGGGCCAACGTCCTGACTTTC
CDR3: CASTSGGATGANVLTF

size: few
J: TRBJ2-2
D: TRBD2
V: TRBV9
DNA: TGTGCCAGCAGCGTAGTACTAGCGGGTCACACCGGGGAGCTGTTTTTT
CDR3: CASSVVLAGHTGELFF

size: -
J: TRBJ2-5
D: TRBD2
V: TRBV30
DNA: TGTGCCTGGAGTGTCCTAGCGGGAGGGCCCGAAGAGACCCAGTACTTC
CDR3: CAWSVLAGGPEETQYF

size: -
J: TRBJ2-5
D: -
V: TRBV6-1
DNA: TGTGCCACCGGGATCCCCAATATCGGGACCCAGTACTTC
CDR3: CATGIPNIGTQYF

size: -
J: TRBJ2-7
D: -
V: TRBV7-9
DNA: TGTGCCAGCAGCTTAGCGGGCGCAACCTACGAGCAGTACTTC
CDR3: CASSLAGATYEQYF

size: few
J: TRBJ1-2
D: -
V: TRBV30
DNA: TGTGCCTGGGGGCTTTATGGCTACACCTTC
CDR3: CAWGLYGYTF

size: -
J: TRBJ1-3
D: -
V: TRBV28
DNA: TGTGCCAGCAGTCGGGGGAGCTCTGGAAACACCATATATTTT
CDR3: CASSRGSSGNTIYF

size: once
J: TRBJ2-5
D: -
V: TRBV7-8
DNA: TGTGCCAGCAGCTCGGGACGGTTGGAGACCCAGTACTTC
CDR3: CASSSGRLETQYF

size: -
J: TRBJ1-5
D: -
V: TRBV2
DNA: TGTGCCAGCAGTGAACTGAACCAGCCCCAGCATTTT
CDR3: CASSELNQPQHF

size: -
J: TRBJ1-5
D: -
V: TRBV19
DNA: TGTGCCAGTAGTATAGATCGGGCTGATCAGCCCCAGCATTTT
CDR3: CASSIDRADQPQHF

size: -
J: TRBJ2-5
D: -
V: TRBV2
DNA: TGTGCCAGCACCTACGTCCGGGGGACCCAGTACTTC
CDR3: CASTYVRGTQYF

size: -
J: TRBJ1-2
D: -
V: TRBV5-1
DNA: TGCGCCAGCAGGCTCCCGAGGGATGGCTACACCTTC
CDR3: CASRLPRDGYTF